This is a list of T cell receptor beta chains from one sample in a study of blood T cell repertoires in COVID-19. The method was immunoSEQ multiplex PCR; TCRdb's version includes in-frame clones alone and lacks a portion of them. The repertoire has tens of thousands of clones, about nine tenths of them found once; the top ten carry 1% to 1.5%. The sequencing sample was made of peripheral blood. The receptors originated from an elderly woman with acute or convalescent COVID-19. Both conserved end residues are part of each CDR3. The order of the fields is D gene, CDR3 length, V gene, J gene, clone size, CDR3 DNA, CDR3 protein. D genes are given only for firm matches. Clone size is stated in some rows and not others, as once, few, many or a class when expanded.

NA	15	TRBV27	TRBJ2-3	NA	TGTGCCAACATGACCGGGACAACGATTCCAGATACGCAGTATTTT	CANMTGTTIPDTQYF
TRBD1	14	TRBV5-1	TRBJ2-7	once	TGCGCCAGCAGCTTGCCAGGGGGCGGGAACGAGCAGTACTTC	CASSLPGGGNEQYF
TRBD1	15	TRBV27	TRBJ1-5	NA	TGTGCCAGCAAGGGGGCCGGAATCAGCAATCAGCCCCAGCATTTT	CASKGAGISNQPQHF
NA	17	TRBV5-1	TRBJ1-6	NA	TGCGCCAGCAGCCCGGCGGCAGGGGAGACCTATAATTCACCCCTCCACTTT	CASSPAAGETYNSPLHF
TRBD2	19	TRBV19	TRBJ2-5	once	TGTGCCAGTAGTATGGGACCCGGGACTAGCGGGAGAAAGGGAGAGACCCAGTACTTC	CASSMGPGTSGRKGETQYF
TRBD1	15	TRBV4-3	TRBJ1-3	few	TGCGCCAGCAGCCCACAGACAGGGGATTTGAACACCATATATTTT	CASSPQTGDLNTIYF
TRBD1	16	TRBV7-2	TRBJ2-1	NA	TGTGCCAGCAGCTTAGTGGGGACAGGAGCCTACAATGAGCAGTTCTTC	CASSLVGTGAYNEQFF
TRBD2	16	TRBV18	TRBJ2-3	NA	TGTGCCAGCTCACCGCTGGCGGGAGTTTTTCCGGATACGCAGTATTTT	CASSPLAGVFPDTQYF
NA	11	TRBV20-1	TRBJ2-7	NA	TGCAGTGCTACACAGGTTTACGAGCAGTACTTC	CSATQVYEQYF
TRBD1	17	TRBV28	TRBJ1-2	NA	TGTGCCAGCAGTTCCCACTCCGGGCCAGGGGGCAGCTATGGCTACACCTTC	CASSSHSGPGGSYGYTF
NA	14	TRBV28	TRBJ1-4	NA	TGTGCCAGTAGAAGGGGGGGTAGTAATGAAAAACTGTTTTTT	CASRRGGSNEKLFF
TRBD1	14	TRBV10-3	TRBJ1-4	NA	TGTGCCATCCGTGCCGGGACAGGGGATGAAAAACTGTTTTTT	CAIRAGTGDEKLFF
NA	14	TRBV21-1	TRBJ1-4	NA	TGTGCCAGCACCCGGGGTGGTCCTAATGAAAAACTGTTTTTT	CASTRGGPNEKLFF
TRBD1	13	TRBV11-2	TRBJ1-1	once	TGTGCCAGCAGCTTGAACAGGGGGACTGAAGCTTTCTTT	CASSLNRGTEAFF
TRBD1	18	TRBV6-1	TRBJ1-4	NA	TGTGCCAGCAGTGAGTTTTACAGGGGGCCGGCAACTAATGAAAAACTGTTTTTT	CASSEFYRGPATNEKLFF
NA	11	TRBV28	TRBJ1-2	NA	TGTGCCAGCGGAGGGATGGGTGGCTACACCTTC	CASGGMGGYTF
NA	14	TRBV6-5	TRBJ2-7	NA	TGTGCCAGCAGCCGGATGGGGGGGCCCTACGAGCAGTACTTC	CASSRMGGPYEQYF
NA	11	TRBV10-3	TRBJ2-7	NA	TGTGCCATACTTGTCTCGGGGGAGCAGTACTTC	CAILVSGEQYF